This TCR beta chain originates from a study of cytomegalovirus exposure and HLA in healthy donors. The study, taken as a whole, reports: Several V segments, TRBV6-2 and TRBV6-3 among them, could not be told apart and were dropped. In an earlier analysis, in approximately 630 donors, most V segments appeared productive either ~87% or ~30% of the time.

The PCR used 60 Vbeta and 13 Jbeta primers. Original analysis: An analysis that came later counted 73 million or so unique TCR beta chains, approximately 12 million shared. Generated by immunoSEQ multiplex PCR, the TCRdb table keeps only in-frame clones and is missing some. V and J calls and clone size are copied from that table; D and trimming were computed from the DNA. The data contain 110,000 or so clones, approximately 76% of them singletons. On this clone: Antigen unknown.

The CDR3 has 15 residues. The V segment lost 4 bases and the J segment 10 bases; nucleotides outside the gene matches: 11. Germline CDR1 SGHRS, CDR2 YFSETQ. Sequenced material: PBMCs. This receptor was taken from a man aged 50-59 years in good health and CMV-seropositive. This chain links TRBV5-1 with TRBJ1-6; 7 nucleotides agree with TRBD1. CDR3 amino acids: CASSPAQGVQSPLHF. CDR3 nucleotides: TGCGCCAGCAGCCCGGCCCAGGGGGTACAATCACCCCTCCACTTT.